This T cell receptor (beta chain) was documented in a study of T cell responses to AZD1222 COVID-19 vaccine. As to this clone: Antigen unknown.

This CDR3 contains 14 residues. The V and J ends lost 4 bases and 4 bases respectively, with 14 bases between them. Germline-derived CDR1 and CDR2 are SGHKS and YYEKEE (reference sequence). Study findings and constraints: Repertoires were obtained solely post-peak T cell response. Unmutated regions of variants are reportedly targeted by nearly half of spike-specific TCRs. Donor demographics were predominantly white British with a female majority; clonal diversity may be underestimated.

Clones were read by immunoSEQ multiplex PCR, and TCRdb kept only the in-frame ones, dropping some. The sample has some 150,000 clones, 88% seen once. This sequence joins TRBV5-5 and TRBJ1-2; D call uncertain. The sequencing here drew on peripheral blood, taken 28 days after the second dose of the MenACWY control vaccine. This clonotype was obtained from an adult who received the MenACWY meningococcal vaccine as a control. The CDR3 DNA reads TGTGCCAGCAGCCGAGACTCGTACAGCTATGGCTACACCTTC. This gives the protein CASSRDSYSYGYTF.